This TCR beta chain stems from a study of graft-versus-host responses after intestinal transplantation (dated by TCRdb to about 2021). Some background on the complete study: Recipients received multivisceral, liver-intestinal, or isolated intestinal transplants. All recipients received anti-thymocyte globulin induction followed by maintenance tacrolimus and steroids for about three years. Bulk TCR-beta CDR3 sequencing was used to track graft-versus-host and host-versus-graft alloreactive T cell clones in the graft, circulation and bone marrow after intestinal transplantation. To identify alloreactive clones, pre-transplant mixed lymphocyte reaction products were sequenced and compared with unstimulated pre-transplant donor and recipient T cells. The cohort enrolled about two dozen intestinal transplant recipients, one of whom was a retransplant, and a few patients without pretransplant specimens were excluded. A peak of at least 4% donor T cells among recipient peripheral blood mononuclear cells was the definition used for donor T cell macrochimerism. Rather than being sequenced by the commercial service, samples from three later patients were sequenced in-house on an Illumina MiSeq and processed with MiXCR. General findings and caveats noted by the study authors: The conclusions were limited by the relatively low number and heterogeneity of the intestinal transplant patients. GvH clones were detected in recipient bone marrow, and some appeared earlier in ileal mucosa or blood, consistent with an intestinal mucosal origin. In the allografts of patients with donor T cell macrochimerism, GvH to HvG T cell clonal ratios were high. Early after transplant, declines in HvG clones were associated with peak levels of circulating GvH clones.

The CDR3 covers 14 residues, taking in both the cysteine and the phenylalanine. Only the CDR3 region is kept as DNA, spanning 42 bases read in frame from base 1. The germline V gene (reference sequence) supplies CDR1 MNHNY and CDR2 SVGAGI. V is clipped by 10 bases and J by 6 bases, and the sequence between their germline boundaries is 21 bases long. The library was obtained by the immunoSEQ multiplex PCR assay. For most patients, genomic DNA was isolated with the Qiagen DNeasy Blood and Tissue Kit and shipped frozen to Adaptive Biotechnologies for TCR sequencing. High-throughput TCR-beta CDR3 sequencing of genomic DNA from most patients was performed by Adaptive Biotechnologies. From the authors' description of their analysis: TCR sequencing data for 15 to 20 patients were retrieved from Adaptive's ImmunoSEQ software; a few other patients were processed with MiXCR and VDJtools. To correct CD4 versus CD8 sorting errors, sequences present in both subsets at a frequency ratio below 5:1 were removed. CDR3 nucleotide sequences shared by donor and recipient were removed because the origin of these sequences could not be assigned. To be classed as alloreactive, a clone needed at least 2-fold expansion over unstimulated cells and a minimum CFSE-low frequency of 0.002% (template counts) or 0.001% (read counts). Clones detected in sequenced pre-transplant spleen, lymph node, or MLR CFSE-low populations of the donor or recipient were defined as mappable. The cumulative frequency of alloreactive clones was calculated as a percentage of all sequences, weighted by copy number. Not all clones reach the TCRdb copy of this immuneACCESS table, which keeps in-frame sequences only. Checked studies attribute under half of the gap to unresolved V genes and leave the rest unexplained. The DNA gave D and trimming, while V, J and clone size come from that table. Within this sample are about 85,000 clones, with around 83% of them counted one time only. 17% of the sample lies in the top ten.

In light of the paper, this sample's time point label describes: cells obtained before transplantation from donor or recipient. CD3+CD4+ and CD3+CD8+ populations were FACS-sorted from unstimulated pre-transplant donor and recipient cells taken from spleen or lymph nodes. In regard to this clone: The specificity of this receptor is unknown. The record has no base qualities; no much larger clone is one base away.

The chain is assembled from TRBV6-6 and TRBJ1-1, with TRBD1 as a weak D call on 5 bases. Material: unstimulated CD8+ T cells sorted from spleen or lymph node cells, obtained before intestinal transplant. The receptor comes from a human donor who received an intestinal transplant. The nucleotides read TGTGCCACGCAGGGAGGTTCCGATATCTCTGAAGCTTTCTTT. Its protein reads: CATQGGSDISEAFF.